The rows below give T cell receptor beta chains drawn from one sample of a study of T cells in Graves' hyperthyroidism and ophthalmopathy. TCRdb passed the multiplex PCR reads through MiXCR, listing each CDR3 protein once. This table has about 260,000 distinct CDR3 sequences, about 25% appearing once. The sample comprised blood. The receptors were sampled from a man aged 35-49 years with Graves' hyperthyroidism that later progressed to Graves' ophthalmopathy. Each CDR3 is given with its conserved first and last residue. D genes are given only for firm matches. Rows give clone size only sometimes, using once, few, many, or a class for an expanded clone.

clone_size	v_call	j_call	d_call	cdr3_aa
many	TRBV7-9	TRBJ2-5	-	CASSGLMRVGETQYF
many	TRBV19	TRBJ1-1	TRBD1	CASSIDWAGGSEAFF
-	TRBV7-2	TRBJ1-1	TRBD1	CASTQRTGRNTEAFF
many	TRBV3-1	TRBJ2-5	-	CASSQSQETQYF
-	TRBV28	TRBJ2-5	-	CASSQTGAETQYF
many	TRBV5-4	TRBJ1-1	TRBD1	CASSLQPTGDTEAFF
few	TRBV6-1	TRBJ2-2	-	CASSPTAGELFF
-	TRBV6-1	TRBJ2-5	-	CASKMRETQYF
many	TRBV28	TRBJ1-3	-	CASTYLGRFGGNTIYF
few	TRBV7-8	TRBJ1-2	-	CASSLYGYTF
many	TRBV6-1	TRBJ1-1	-	CASRRSQRDTEAFF
many	TRBV7-8	TRBJ1-5	TRBD1	CASSRGGQGYSNQPQHF
many	TRBV2	TRBJ2-4	TRBD1	CASSGQQGPAKNIQYF
many	TRBV7-8	TRBJ2-7	-	CASSLGRSYEQHF
-	TRBV3-1	TRBJ1-3	-	CASSQGLLGGNTIYF
many	TRBV7-3	TRBJ2-6	-	CASSLKSSPGANVLTF
many	TRBV18	TRBJ2-7	TRBD1	CASSPRDRGSIGRYEQYF
many	TRBV24-1	TRBJ2-6	TRBD1	CATSEAGTGDANVLTF
many	TRBV12-3/TRBV12-4	TRBJ1-2	-	CASSLAQGYGYTF
-	TRBV6-2/TRBV6-3	TRBJ2-6	TRBD2	CASSYSREAGANVLTF
many	TRBV28	TRBJ1-2	TRBD1	CASSSSGTGGKLGGYTF
many	TRBV3-1	TRBJ1-5	-	CASSQGGLPQHF
many	TRBV6-4	TRBJ1-2	TRBD1	CASSPHTDRASFGGYTF
-	TRBV6-1	TRBJ1-1	-	CASSKPLGVGGTEAFF
once	TRBV20-1	TRBJ2-7	TRBD2	CSARDQRTSGKYEQYF
many	TRBV6-2/TRBV6-3	TRBJ2-7	-	CASSYQPYEQYF
-	TRBV28	TRBJ2-7	-	CASSLLGVEQYF
-	TRBV6-2/TRBV6-3	TRBJ2-7	-	CASSYLGSLEEQYF
many	TRBV28	TRBJ2-5	-	CASSLQGRQETQYF
-	TRBV6-5	TRBJ2-5	-	CASSYPTGVRETQYF
-	TRBV6-1	TRBJ1-2	-	CASSEIPEGFYGYTF
-	TRBV2	TRBJ1-5	-	CASSGIVAGWSNQPQHF
-	TRBV11-1	TRBJ1-1	-	CASSLWGLGERTEAFF
many	TRBV2	TRBJ1-5	-	CASSGDRRSNQPQHF
-	TRBV20-1	TRBJ2-7	TRBD2	CSARWVSGGPYEQYF
many	TRBV30	TRBJ1-3	-	CAWKNAGGNTIYF
-	TRBV6-1	TRBJ2-5	TRBD1	CASSPLTGNSQETQYF
many	TRBV7-3	TRBJ2-3	TRBD2	CASSRAGGPFATDTQYF
-	TRBV20-1	TRBJ1-1	-	CSAPPRGVNTEAFF
-	TRBV6-5	TRBJ1-3	-	CASSYKGRVSGNTIYF
-	TRBV28	TRBJ2-7	-	CASSLRGRVNLEYF
many	TRBV12-5	TRBJ2-2	TRBD1	CASGFGGTGTGELFF
many	TRBV20-1	TRBJ2-3	TRBD2	CSATGLAGEGTDTQYF
-	TRBV28	TRBJ2-7	TRBD2	CASSFLAGTTSYEQYF